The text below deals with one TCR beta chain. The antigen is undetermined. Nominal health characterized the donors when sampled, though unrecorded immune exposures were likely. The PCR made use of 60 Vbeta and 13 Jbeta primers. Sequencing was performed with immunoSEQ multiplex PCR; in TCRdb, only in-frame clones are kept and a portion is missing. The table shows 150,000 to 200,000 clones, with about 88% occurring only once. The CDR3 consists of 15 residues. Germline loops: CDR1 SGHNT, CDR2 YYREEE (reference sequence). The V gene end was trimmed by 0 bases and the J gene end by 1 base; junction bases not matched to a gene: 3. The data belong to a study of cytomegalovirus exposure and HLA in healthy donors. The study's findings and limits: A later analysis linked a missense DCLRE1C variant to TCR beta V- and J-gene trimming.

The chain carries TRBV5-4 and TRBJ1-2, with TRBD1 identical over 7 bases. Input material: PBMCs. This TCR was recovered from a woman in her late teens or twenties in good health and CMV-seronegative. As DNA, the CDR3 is TGTGCCAGCAGCTTGGGACAGGGCGTTAACTATGGCTACACCTTC. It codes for CASSLGQGVNYGYTF.